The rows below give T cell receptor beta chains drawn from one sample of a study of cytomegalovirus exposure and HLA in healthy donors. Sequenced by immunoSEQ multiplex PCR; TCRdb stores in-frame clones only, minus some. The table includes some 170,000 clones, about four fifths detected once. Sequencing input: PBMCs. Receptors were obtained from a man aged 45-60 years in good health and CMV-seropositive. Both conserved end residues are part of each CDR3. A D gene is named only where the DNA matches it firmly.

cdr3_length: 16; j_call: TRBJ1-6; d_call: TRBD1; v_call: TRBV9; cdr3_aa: CASSPSQGAFGSPLHF; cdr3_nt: TGTGCCAGCAGCCCCTCTCAGGGGGCGTTTGGTTCACCCCTCCACTTT
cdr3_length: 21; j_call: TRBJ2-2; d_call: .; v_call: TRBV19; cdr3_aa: CASSMNRDLPLGAGRTGELFF; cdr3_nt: TGTGCCAGTAGTATGAACCGGGACCTCCCGTTAGGAGCGGGCCGAACCGGGGAGCTGTTTTTT
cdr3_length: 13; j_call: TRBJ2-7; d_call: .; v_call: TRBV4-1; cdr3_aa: CASSQFVIYEQYF; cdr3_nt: TGCGCCAGCAGCCAATTTGTCATCTACGAGCAGTACTTC
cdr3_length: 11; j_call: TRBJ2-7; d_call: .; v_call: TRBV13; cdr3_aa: CASSRDSHQYF; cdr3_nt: TGTGCCAGCAGCCGGGACTCACACCAGTACTTC
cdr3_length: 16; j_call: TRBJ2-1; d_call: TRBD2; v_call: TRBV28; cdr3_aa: CASSLTGTSGSGEQFF; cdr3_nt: TGTGCCAGCAGCCTCACCGGGACTAGCGGGAGCGGTGAGCAGTTCTTC
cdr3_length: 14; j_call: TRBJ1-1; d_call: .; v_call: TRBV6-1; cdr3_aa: CASSEFGGNTEAFF; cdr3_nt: TGTGCCAGCAGTGAATTCGGGGGGAACACTGAAGCTTTCTTT
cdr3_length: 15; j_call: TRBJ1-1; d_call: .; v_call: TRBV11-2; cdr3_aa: CASSWTAGLQERAFF; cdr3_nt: TGTGCCAGCAGCTGGACCGCGGGACTTCAAGAGCGGGCTTTCTTT
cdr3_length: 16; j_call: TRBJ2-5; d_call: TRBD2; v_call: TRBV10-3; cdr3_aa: CAISEGLAGGQETQYF; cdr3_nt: TGTGCCATCAGTGAGGGACTAGCGGGGGGGCAAGAGACCCAGTACTTC
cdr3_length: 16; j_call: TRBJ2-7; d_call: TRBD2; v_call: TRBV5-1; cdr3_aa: CASKRAGGRTYERQYF; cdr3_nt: TGCGCCAGCAAGAGGGCGGGGGGACGAACCTACGAGCGGCAGTACTTC
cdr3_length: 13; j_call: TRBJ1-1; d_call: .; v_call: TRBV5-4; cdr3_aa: CASSLQVGTEAFF; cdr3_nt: TGTGCCAGCAGCTTGCAGGTGGGCACTGAAGCTTTCTTT
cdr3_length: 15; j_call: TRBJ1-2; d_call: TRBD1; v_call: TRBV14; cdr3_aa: CASSQTTGRAGGYTF; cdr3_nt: TGTGCCAGCAGCCAGACGACAGGGAGAGCTGGGGGCTACACCTTC
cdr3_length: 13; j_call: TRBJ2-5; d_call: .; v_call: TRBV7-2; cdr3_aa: CASSFDRQKTQYF; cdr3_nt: TGTGCCAGCAGTTTTGACCGACAAAAGACCCAGTACTTC
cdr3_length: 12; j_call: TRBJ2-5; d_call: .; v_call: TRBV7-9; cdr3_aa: CASSPTEETQYF; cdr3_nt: TGTGCCAGCAGTCCGACAGAAGAGACCCAGTACTTC
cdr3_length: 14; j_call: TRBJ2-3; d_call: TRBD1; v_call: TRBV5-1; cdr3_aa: CASSLDRGPDTQYF; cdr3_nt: TGCGCCAGCAGCTTGGACAGGGGACCAGATACGCAGTATTTT
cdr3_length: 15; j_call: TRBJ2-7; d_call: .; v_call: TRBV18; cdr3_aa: CASSPPGHPTYEQYF; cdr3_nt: TGTGCCAGCTCACCCCCGGGACACCCAACCTACGAGCAGTACTTC
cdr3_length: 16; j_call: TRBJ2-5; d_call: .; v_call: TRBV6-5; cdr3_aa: CASSYSRPSLQETQYF; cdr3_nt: TGTGCCAGCAGTTACTCGAGGCCTAGCCTCCAAGAGACCCAGTACTTC
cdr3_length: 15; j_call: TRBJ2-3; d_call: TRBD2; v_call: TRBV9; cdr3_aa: CASSSSGIPTDTQYF; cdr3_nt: TGTGCCAGCAGCTCGAGCGGGATCCCCACAGATACGCAGTATTTT
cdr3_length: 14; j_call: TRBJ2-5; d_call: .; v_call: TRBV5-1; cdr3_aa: CASSLGRRDETQYF; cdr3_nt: TGCGCCAGCAGCCTAGGGCGGAGGGATGAGACCCAGTACTTC
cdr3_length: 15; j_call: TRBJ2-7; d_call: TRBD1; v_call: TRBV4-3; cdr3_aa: CASSQGDRGSGEQYF; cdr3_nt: TGCGCCAGCAGCCAAGGAGACAGGGGTTCGGGCGAGCAGTACTTC
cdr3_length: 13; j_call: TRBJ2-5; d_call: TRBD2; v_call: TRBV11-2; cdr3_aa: CASSPGGQETQYF; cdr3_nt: TGTGCCAGCAGCCCGGGAGGTCAAGAGACCCAGTACTTC